The clone carrying this T cell receptor beta chain was seen repeatedly, ten times or more. Authors of the study amplified TCR beta CDR3 regions from RNA transcripts. HTBI primers were used for first-round RT-PCR of the TCR CDR3. TCRdb re-derived calls from the multiplex PCR reads in MiXCR, one entry per CDR3 protein. The sample includes 390,000 or so distinct CDR3 sequences, around 15% seen only once; the top ten take around 14%. This sample is drawn from a study of T cells in Graves' hyperthyroidism and ophthalmopathy. Looked up from germline, CDR1 is MNHEY and CDR2 is SMNVEV (reference sequence). The CDR3 runs to 14 residues. V lost 4 bases, J lost 0 bases, and 6 bases lay in between.

The chain joins TRBV27 to TRBJ1-4; no clear D gene. The TCR originated in a man between 18 and 29 years old with Graves' ophthalmopathy. The sample consisted of blood. The CDR3: CASSYQPTNEKLFF. CDR3 coding DNA: TGTGCCAGCAGTTATCAGCCAACTAATGAAAAACTGTTTTTT.